The next 27 T cell receptor beta chains were all read from a single sample in a study of shared clonotypes between healthy human individuals. Generated by immunoSEQ multiplex PCR, the TCRdb table keeps only in-frame clones and is missing some. Found here are hundreds of thousands of clones, 85% to 95% of them singletons; the top ten hold more than 20%. Terminally differentiated effector memory CD45RA+ cells were excluded from the naive CD8 cells, which were CD45RO-negative and positively selected for CCR7. Specimen: naive CD8+ T cells sorted from blood. The source is a man aged 25-45 years in good health.

V usage is TRBV18 and J usage is TRBJ2-3, with D unclear. Germline V gene sequence: CDR1 KGHSH, CDR2 LQKENI. With 4 bases removed from V and 0 bases from J, the gap between germline ends came to 11 bases. This CDR3 is built from 15 residues. The CDR3 DNA is TGTGCCAGCTCACAGCCTCTAACTAGCACAGATACGCAGTATTTT. It encodes CASSQPLTSTDTQYF.

Points on this clone: Additional DNA sequences in this sample encode the identical CDR3. The gene calls are TRBV27 and TRBJ2-7; TRBD2 agrees at 9 bases. The CDR3 length is 14 residues. V was pared by 0 bases and J by 4 bases, with 1 base of the junction left unmatched. Germline values: CDR1 MNHEY, CDR2 SMNVEV (reference sequence). The CDR3 reads CASSLSAGGYEQYF. Here the CDR3 DNA reads TGTGCCAGCAGTTTATCAGCGGGAGGATACGAGCAGTACTTC.

This chain uses TRBV2 with TRBJ2-7; 8 bases align to TRBD1. J lost 0 bases, V lost 6 bases, and 4 bases had no gene match. There are 14 residues in the CDR3. Germline loops: CDR1 SNHLY, CDR2 FYNNEI. Written as DNA, the CDR3 is TGTGCCAGCAGAGAAACAGGGGGCTCCTACGAGCAGTACTTC. This codes for CASRETGGSYEQYF.

This clone was seen a single time. The CDR3 region has the DNA TGTGCCACGTCGGACGACCGGGGATACGAGCAGTACTTC. Amino acids: CATSDDRGYEQYF. V is TRBV10-3 and J is TRBJ2-7; D is perhaps TRBD2 (5 bases). V was pared by 10 bases and J by 4 bases, with 17 bases between. This CDR3 has 13 amino acids. Germline lookup yields CDR1 ENHRY and CDR2 SYGVKD.

Only a few counts were recorded for this clone. This chain joins TRBV5-4 and TRBJ2-5; D unresolved. V was pared by 4 bases and J by 1 base, with 8 bases between. CDR1 is SGHNT, CDR2 YYREEE, per germline (reference sequence). The CDR3 loop spans 13 amino acids. CDR3 residues: CASSAPLQETQYF. CDR3 nucleotide sequence: TGTGCCAGCAGCGCCCCGCTCCAAGAGACCCAGTACTTC.

The sample holds one count of this clone. This chain connects TRBV6-1 to TRBJ2-7, with 7 bases fitting TRBD1. The J segment lost 5 bases and the V segment lost 10 bases, leaving 5 bases of the junction unmatched. CDR1 and CDR2 (germline): MNHNS, SASEGT. This CDR3 has 11 residues. CDR3 loop: CAIHRGHEQYF. DNA for the CDR3: TGTGCCATTCACAGGGGCCACGAGCAGTACTTC.

This clone was seen a single time. V gene TRBV27 combines with J gene TRBJ2-3; possibly TRBD2 for D (5 bases). The CDR3 is made up of 16 amino acids. CDR1 MNHEY and CDR2 SMNVEV come from the germline V gene (reference sequence). V was shortened by 6 bases and J by 7 bases, with 23 bases between the two germline ends. CDR3 nucleotide sequence: TGTGCCAGCAGGCAAATTCCCGCTTCCGGGGTACATACGCAGTATTTT. Encoded protein: CASRQIPASGVHTQYF.

V gene TRBV7-9 combines with J gene TRBJ2-7; 9 nucleotides align to TRBD2. The CDR3 has 16 amino acids. In germline, CDR1 is SEHNR, CDR2 FQNEAQ (reference sequence). V dropped 4 bases and J dropped 4; count of bases not matched to a gene: 11. For the CDR3, the DNA is TGTGCCAGCAGCTGGGAGCTAGCGGGAAACCAGTACGAGCAGTACTTC. Its translation: CASSWELAGNQYEQYF.

The J gene is TRBJ2-7, the V gene TRBV29-1; 8 bases align to TRBD1. The germline CDR1 and CDR2 sequences are SQVTM and ANQGSEA. Trimming cost V 2 bases and J 3 bases; bases outside gene matches: 6. The CDR3 sequence is 14 residues long. CDR3 sequence reads: CSVEFGTGRYEQYF. CDR3 DNA sequence: TGCAGCGTTGAATTTGGGACAGGTCGCTACGAGCAGTACTTC.

This clone appeared a single time. The chain combines TRBV11-2 with TRBJ2-7, with 9 bases identical to TRBD2. Trimming removed 5 bases from V and 3 bases from J; junction bases left unmatched: 8. Germline V lookup: CDR1 SGHAT, CDR2 FQNNGV. The CDR3 covers 15 residues. The CDR3 sequence: CASSRGPSGDYEQYF. CDR3 bases: TGTGCCAGCAGCCGCGGGCCTAGCGGGGACTACGAGCAGTACTTC.

The gene calls are TRBV6-1 and TRBJ2-3; D may be TRBD1 or TRBD2 (6 bases each). The V end lost 1 base, the J end lost 4 bases, and 9 bases lay between the germline ends. The CDR3 totals 14 residues. Germline-derived CDR1 and CDR2 are MNHNS and SASEGT. This CDR3 reads CASSEVGGPDTQYF. The CDR3 region has the DNA TGTGCCAGCAGTGAAGTTGGGGGGCCAGATACGCAGTATTTT.

Remarks on this clone: Other DNA sequences in the sample encode the same CDR3. The rearrangement uses TRBV5-4 and TRBJ2-3; 7 nucleotides match TRBD2. The trim removed 0 bases at V and 2 bases at J, leaving 6 bases unmatched. The CDR3 consists of 16 residues. From germline, CDR1 is SGHNT and CDR2 YYREEE (reference sequence). DNA for the CDR3: TGTGCCAGCAGCTTGGGGCTAGCGGAGGCCACAGATACGCAGTATTTT. Translation gives CASSLGLAEATDTQYF.

This clone was recorded once. The rearrangement joins TRBV9 to TRBJ1-2; no definite D call. CDR3 size: 15 residues. Trimming removed 0 bases at V and 2 bases at J, with 11 bases between. Germline loops: CDR1 SGDLS, CDR2 YYNGEE. The CDR3, as DNA: TGTGCCAGCAGCGTAGTAACTAACGGAAACTATGGCTACACCTTC. It encodes CASSVVTNGNYGYTF.

The chain uses TRBV9 and TRBJ2-7; 9 nucleotides align to TRBD1. V was clipped by 4 bases and J by 6 bases; unmatched bases: 11. This CDR3 contains 15 residues. In germline, CDR1 is SGDLS, CDR2 YYNGEE. The CDR3 DNA is TGTGCCAGCAGCTTAAGGGACAGGGATCATCCCGAGCAGTACTTC. Its protein is CASSLRDRDHPEQYF.

V usage is TRBV6-5 and J usage is TRBJ2-3, with TRBD2 matching 10 bases. V lost 6 bases, J lost 6 bases, and 9 bases stayed unmatched. The CDR3 spans 15 residues. The germline CDR1 and CDR2 sequences are MNHEY and SVGAGI. CDR3 residues: CASSRTSGGLDTQYF. CDR3 nucleotide sequence: TGTGCCAGCAGCCGGACTAGCGGAGGCTTGGATACGCAGTATTTT.

The chain joins TRBV6-5 to TRBJ1-1, with D possibly matching TRBD1 (5 bases). V was shortened by 3 bases and J by 0 bases, with 14 bases between the two germline ends. CDR1 is MNHEY, CDR2 SVGAGI, per germline. CDR3 size: 16 residues. The CDR3 sequence: CASSYRGNGMNTEAFF. DNA of the CDR3: TGTGCCAGCAGTTATCGGGGGAATGGGATGAACACTGAAGCTTTCTTT.

The gene calls are TRBV4-1 and TRBJ1-1; D gene unclear. Looked up from germline, CDR1 is MGHRA and CDR2 is YSYEKL. The CDR3 length is 13 residues. Trimming took off 2 bases at V and 10 bases at J, with 14 bases between the two ends. This chain's CDR3 is CASSQFGIMGAFF. The CDR3 nucleotides are TGCGCCAGCAGCCAATTCGGGATAATGGGAGCTTTCTTT.

V and J are TRBV4-3 and TRBJ2-2; 11 bases map to TRBD2. J gave up 0 bases and V 0 bases, and 9 bases lay outside the gene matches. The CDR3 is made up of 20 amino acids. CDR1 LGHNA and CDR2 YSLEER come from the germline V gene. For the CDR3, the DNA is TGCGCCAGCAGCCAAGATTTAGGACTAGCGGGTTTAGCGAACACCGGGGAGCTGTTTTTT. It encodes CASSQDLGLAGLANTGELFF.

The chain combines TRBV18 with TRBJ1-2; maybe TRBD1 (6 bases). Between the trimmed V and J ends, which lost 3 bases and 2 bases, there was a span of 10 bases. Per the germline V gene, CDR1 is KGHSH and CDR2 is LQKENI. The CDR3 length is 14 residues. The CDR3 sequence is CASSPTGKNYGYTF. DNA of the CDR3: TGTGCCAGCTCACCGACAGGCAAGAACTATGGCTACACCTTC.

In DNA form, the CDR3 reads TGTGCCAGCAGTTTCTCAGGGAGTAATGAAAAACTGTTTTTT. Amino acid sequence: CASSFSGSNEKLFF. The V and J genes are TRBV28 and TRBJ1-4; TRBD1 might be the D (5 bases). This CDR3 spans 14 amino acids. V lost 3 bases and J 4 bases, leaving 9 bases between the germline ends. Germline lookup yields CDR1 MDHEN and CDR2 SYDVKM.

V gene TRBV19 combines with J gene TRBJ2-7, with 8 bases that match TRBD2. Trimming at V came to 5 bases and at J to 1 base, leaving 7 bases not matched to a gene. Per the germline V gene, CDR1 is LNHDA and CDR2 is SQIVND (reference sequence). The CDR3 covers 15 residues. The CDR3 nucleotides read TGTGCCAGTAGTGCCGGACTAGCCTTATCCTACGAGCAGTACTTC. Protein sequence: CASSAGLALSYEQYF.

The V and J genes are TRBV7-9 and TRBJ2-5, with TRBD2 matching 11 bases. Germline CDR1 SEHNR, CDR2 FQNEAQ (reference sequence). The CDR3 is 16 residues long. Trimming removed 5 bases from V and 1 base from J; junction bases left unmatched: 6. The CDR3 spells CASSGGTSGAQETQYF. The CDR3 DNA reads as TGTGCCAGCAGCGGAGGGACTAGCGGAGCCCAAGAGACCCAGTACTTC.

This rearrangement joins TRBV13 to TRBJ2-1; maybe TRBD2 (6 bases). Trimming cost V 3 bases and J 1 base, with 13 bases left between them. The CDR3 extends over 16 amino acids. Germline CDR1 reads PRHDT; CDR2 reads FYEKMQ (reference sequence). The chain's CDR3 is CASSFRLEGSYNEQFF. DNA of the CDR3: TGTGCCAGCAGCTTCCGGCTGGAGGGTTCCTACAATGAGCAGTTCTTC.

The chain uses TRBV7-9 and TRBJ2-2; 7 nucleotides match TRBD1. The junction had 14 bases not matched to a gene; V was cut back by 4 bases and J by 6 bases. Germline CDR1 and CDR2: SEHNR and FQNEAQ (reference sequence). CDR3 size: 17 residues. For the CDR3, the DNA is TGTGCCAGCAGCTCACTAAGGGCTGACAGGGCGGCCGGGGAGCTGTTTTTT. Translation gives CASSSLRADRAAGELFF.

The chain employs TRBV2 and TRBJ2-7; 13 bases agree with TRBD2. The CDR3 is 15 residues long. The J segment lost 3 bases and the V segment lost 4 bases, leaving 3 bases of the junction unmatched. Germline V gene sequence: CDR1 SNHLY, CDR2 FYNNEI. CDR3 sequence (DNA): TGTGCCAGCAGTGTGGGACTAGCGGGGATCTACGAGCAGTACTTC. It is translated as CASSVGLAGIYEQYF.

The J gene is TRBJ2-7, the V gene TRBV29-1; TRBD1 matches at 8 bases. CDR3 length: 15 residues. V was pared by 1 base and J by 7 bases, with 12 bases of the junction left unmatched. Germline lookup yields CDR1 SQVTM and CDR2 ANQGSEA. The DNA of the CDR3 is TGCAGCGTTGAAGGGACAGGGCTGGCCCATCGGGAGCAGTACTTC. Translating it yields CSVEGTGLAHREQYF.

The chain combines TRBV7-2 with TRBJ2-3; D might be TRBD2 (6 bases). Germline V gene lookup returns CDR1 SGHTA and CDR2 FQGNSA. V was pared by 5 bases and J by 1 base, with 13 bases between. This CDR3 region has 15 residues. Here the CDR3 DNA reads TGTGCCAGCAGCGTATCCGGGGGAGGCACAGATACGCAGTATTTT. It codes for CASSVSGGGTDTQYF.